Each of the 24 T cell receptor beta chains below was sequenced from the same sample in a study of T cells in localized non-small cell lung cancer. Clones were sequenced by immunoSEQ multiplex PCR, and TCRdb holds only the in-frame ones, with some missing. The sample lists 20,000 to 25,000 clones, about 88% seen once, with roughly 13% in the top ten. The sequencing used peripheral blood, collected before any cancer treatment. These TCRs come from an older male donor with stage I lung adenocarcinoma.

The CDR3 nucleotides read TGTGCCAGTAGTATTGGGGACAGGGATTGGGAGACCCAGTACTTC. Protein product: CASSIGDRDWETQYF. This chain uses TRBV19 with TRBJ2-5, with 9 bases aligning to TRBD1. Germline V lookup: CDR1 LNHDA, CDR2 SQIVND (reference sequence). This CDR3 region has 15 residues. The ends lost 3 bases at V and 5 bases at J; junction bases unmatched: 7.

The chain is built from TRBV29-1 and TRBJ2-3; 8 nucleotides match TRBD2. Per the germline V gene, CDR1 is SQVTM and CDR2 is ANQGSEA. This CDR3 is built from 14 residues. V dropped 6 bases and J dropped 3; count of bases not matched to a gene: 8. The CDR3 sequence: CSVLGGGRTDTQYF. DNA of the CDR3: TGCAGCGTCCTCGGGGGGGGCCGAACAGATACGCAGTATTTT.

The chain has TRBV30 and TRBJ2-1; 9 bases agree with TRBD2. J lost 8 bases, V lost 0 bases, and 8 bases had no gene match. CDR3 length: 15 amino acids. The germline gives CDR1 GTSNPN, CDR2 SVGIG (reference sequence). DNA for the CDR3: TGTGCCTGGAGTGTAAATGCGGGAGGGCAGGATGAGCAGTTCTTC. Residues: CAWSVNAGGQDEQFF.

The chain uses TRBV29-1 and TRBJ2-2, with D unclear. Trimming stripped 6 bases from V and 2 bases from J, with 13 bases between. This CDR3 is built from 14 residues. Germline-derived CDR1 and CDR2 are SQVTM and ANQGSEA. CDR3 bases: TGCAGCGTCGAAAAGGCAGTAAACACCGGGGAGCTGTTTTTT. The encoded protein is CSVEKAVNTGELFF.

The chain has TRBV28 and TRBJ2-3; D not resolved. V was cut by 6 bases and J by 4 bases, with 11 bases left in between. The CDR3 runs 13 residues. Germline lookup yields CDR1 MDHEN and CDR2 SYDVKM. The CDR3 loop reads CASSRSSSDTQYF. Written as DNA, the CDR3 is TGTGCCAGCAGCCGTAGTTCGTCAGATACGCAGTATTTT.

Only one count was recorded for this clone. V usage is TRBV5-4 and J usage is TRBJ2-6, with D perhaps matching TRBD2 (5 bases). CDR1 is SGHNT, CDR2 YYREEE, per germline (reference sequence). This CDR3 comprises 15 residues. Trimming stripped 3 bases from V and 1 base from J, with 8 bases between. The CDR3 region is CASSSRTSGANVLTF. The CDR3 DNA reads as TGTGCCAGCAGCTCGCGGACTTCTGGGGCCAACGTCCTGACTTTC.

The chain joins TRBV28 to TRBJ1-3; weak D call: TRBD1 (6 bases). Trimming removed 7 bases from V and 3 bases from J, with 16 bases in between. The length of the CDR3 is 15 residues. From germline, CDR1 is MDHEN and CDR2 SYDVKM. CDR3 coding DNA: TGTGCCAGCACCCAGGGGCCAGCACTTGGAAACACCATATATTTT. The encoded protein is CASTQGPALGNTIYF. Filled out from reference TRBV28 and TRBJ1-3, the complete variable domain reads DVKVTQSSRYLVKRTGEKVFLECVQDMDHENMFWYRQDPGLGLRLIYFSYDVKMKEKGDIPEGYSVSREKKERFSLILESASTNQTSMYLCASTQGPALGNTIYFGEGSWLTVV.

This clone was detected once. The CDR3 sequence: CASSSPSTSGGAYNEQFF. The CDR3 DNA reads TGTGCCAGCAGTTCCCCCTCGACTAGCGGGGGGGCCTACAATGAGCAGTTCTTC. The rearrangement links TRBV27 to TRBJ2-1; 14 nucleotides agree with TRBD2. Germline V gene data show CDR1 as MNHEY and CDR2 as SMNVEV (reference sequence). The J segment lost 2 bases and the V segment lost 4 bases, leaving 7 bases of the junction unmatched. The CDR3 has 18 residues.

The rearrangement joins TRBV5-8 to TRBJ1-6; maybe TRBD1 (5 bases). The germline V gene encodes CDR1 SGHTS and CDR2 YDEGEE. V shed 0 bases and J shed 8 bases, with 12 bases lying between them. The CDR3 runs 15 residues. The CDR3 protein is CASSLDWGVDSPLHF. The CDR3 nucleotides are TGTGCCAGCAGCTTGGACTGGGGGGTAGATTCACCCCTCCACTTT.

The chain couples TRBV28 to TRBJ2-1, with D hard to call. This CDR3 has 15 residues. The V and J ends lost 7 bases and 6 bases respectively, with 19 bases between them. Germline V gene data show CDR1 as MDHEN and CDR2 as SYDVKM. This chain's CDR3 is CASIRSAMPGNEQFF. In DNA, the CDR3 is TGTGCCAGCATTAGAAGCGCGATGCCCGGCAATGAGCAGTTCTTC.

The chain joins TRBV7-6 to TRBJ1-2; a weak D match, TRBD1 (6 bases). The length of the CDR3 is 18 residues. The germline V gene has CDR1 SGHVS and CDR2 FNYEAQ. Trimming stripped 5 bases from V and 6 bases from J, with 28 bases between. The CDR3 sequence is CASSPTPGRTVWEHGYTF. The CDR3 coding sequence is TGTGCCAGCAGCCCAACCCCCGGCAGGACAGTATGGGAGCATGGCTACACCTTC. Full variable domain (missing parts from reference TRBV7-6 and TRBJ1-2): GAGVSQSPRYKVTKRGQDVALRCDPISGHVSLYWYRQALGQGPEFLTYFNYEAQQDKSGLPNDRFSAERPEGSISTLTIQRTEQRDSAMYRCASSPTPGRTVWEHGYTFGSGTRLTVV.

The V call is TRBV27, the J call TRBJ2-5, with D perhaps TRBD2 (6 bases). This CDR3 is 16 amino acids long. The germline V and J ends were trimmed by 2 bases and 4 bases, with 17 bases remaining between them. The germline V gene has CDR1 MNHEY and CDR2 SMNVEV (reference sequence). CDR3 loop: CASSLGGAVTRETQYF. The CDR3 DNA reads TGTGCCAGCAGTTTAGGAGGGGCGGTGACCCGAGAGACCCAGTACTTC.

CDR3 sequence (DNA): TGTGCCAGCAGTAAGACTAGCGGGAGGTTAGATACGCAGTATTTT. As protein: CASSKTSGRLDTQYF. J is TRBJ2-3 and V is TRBV6-5; 13 bases agree with TRBD2. Germline lookup yields CDR1 MNHEY and CDR2 SVGAGI. The CDR3 runs to 15 residues. Trimming removed 5 bases from V and 5 bases from J; junction bases left unmatched: 4.

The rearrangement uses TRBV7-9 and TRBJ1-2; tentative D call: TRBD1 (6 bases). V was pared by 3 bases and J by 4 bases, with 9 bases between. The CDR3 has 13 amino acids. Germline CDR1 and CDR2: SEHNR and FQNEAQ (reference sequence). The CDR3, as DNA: TGTGCCAGCAGCTTTGAGGGGGGCTATGGCTACACCTTC. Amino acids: CASSFEGGYGYTF.

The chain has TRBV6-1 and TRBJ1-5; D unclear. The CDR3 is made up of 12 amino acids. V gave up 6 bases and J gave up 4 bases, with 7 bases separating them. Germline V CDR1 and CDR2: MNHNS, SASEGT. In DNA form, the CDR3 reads TGTGCCAGCAGAGGACCAAATCAGCCCCAGCATTTT. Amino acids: CASRGPNQPQHF.

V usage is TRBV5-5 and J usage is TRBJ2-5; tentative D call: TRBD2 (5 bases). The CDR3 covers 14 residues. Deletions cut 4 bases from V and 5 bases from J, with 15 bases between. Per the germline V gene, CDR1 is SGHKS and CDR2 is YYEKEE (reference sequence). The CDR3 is CASSPGTGLETQYF. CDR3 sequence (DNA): TGTGCCAGCAGCCCCGGAACGGGGTTGGAGACCCAGTACTTC.

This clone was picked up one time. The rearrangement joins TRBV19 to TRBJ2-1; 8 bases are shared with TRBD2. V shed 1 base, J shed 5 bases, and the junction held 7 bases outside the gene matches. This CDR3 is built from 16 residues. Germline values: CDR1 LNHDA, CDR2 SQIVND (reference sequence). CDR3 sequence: CASSIASGGAHNEQFF. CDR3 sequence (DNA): TGTGCCAGTAGTATAGCGTCGGGGGGGGCGCACAATGAGCAGTTCTTC.

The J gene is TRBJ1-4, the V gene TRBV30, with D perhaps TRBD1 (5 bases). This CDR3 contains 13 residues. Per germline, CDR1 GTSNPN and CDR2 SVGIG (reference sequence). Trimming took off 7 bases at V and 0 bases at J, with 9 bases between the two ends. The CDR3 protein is CASSGATNEKLFF. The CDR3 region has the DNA TGTGCCTCCTCGGGGGCAACTAATGAAAAACTGTTTTTT.

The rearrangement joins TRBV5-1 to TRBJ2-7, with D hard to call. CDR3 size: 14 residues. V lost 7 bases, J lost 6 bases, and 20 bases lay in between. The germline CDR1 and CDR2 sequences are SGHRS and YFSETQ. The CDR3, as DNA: TGCGCCAGCTCGTATCGAGCCGACGTGGGCGAGCAGTACTTC. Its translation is CASSYRADVGEQYF.

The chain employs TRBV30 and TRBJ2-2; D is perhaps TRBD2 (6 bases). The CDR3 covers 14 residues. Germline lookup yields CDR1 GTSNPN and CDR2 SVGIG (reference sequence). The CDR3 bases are TGTGCATCTCCCCTACCCCGGGAGCCCGGGGAGCTGTTTTTT. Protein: CASPLPREPGELFF.

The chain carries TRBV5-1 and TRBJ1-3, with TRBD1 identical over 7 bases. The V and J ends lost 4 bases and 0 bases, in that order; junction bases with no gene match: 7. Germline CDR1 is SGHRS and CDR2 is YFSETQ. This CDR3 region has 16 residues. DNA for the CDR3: TGCGCCAGCAGCATACAGGGGTCGAGCTCTGGAAACACCATATATTTT. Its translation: CASSIQGSSSGNTIYF.

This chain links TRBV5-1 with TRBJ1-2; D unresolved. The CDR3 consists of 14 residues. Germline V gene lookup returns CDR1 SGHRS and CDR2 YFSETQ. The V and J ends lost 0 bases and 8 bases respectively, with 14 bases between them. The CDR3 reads CASSLGGFEVGYTF. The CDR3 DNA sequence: TGCGCCAGCAGCTTGGGAGGGTTTGAAGTAGGCTACACCTTC.

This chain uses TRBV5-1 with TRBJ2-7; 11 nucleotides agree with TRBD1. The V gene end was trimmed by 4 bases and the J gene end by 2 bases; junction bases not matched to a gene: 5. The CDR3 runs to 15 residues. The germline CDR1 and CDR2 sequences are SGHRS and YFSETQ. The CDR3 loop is CASSRPGQGAYEQYF. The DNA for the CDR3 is TGCGCCAGCAGCCGACCGGGACAGGGGGCCTACGAGCAGTACTTC.

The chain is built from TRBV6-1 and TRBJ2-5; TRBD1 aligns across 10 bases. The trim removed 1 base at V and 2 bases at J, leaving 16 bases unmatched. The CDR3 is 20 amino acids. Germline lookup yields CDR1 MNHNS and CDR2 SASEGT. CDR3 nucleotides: TGTGCCAGCAGTGAAGACGGACAGGGGGTTCTCCGGGGTGAACAAGAGACCCAGTACTTC. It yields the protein CASSEDGQGVLRGEQETQYF.